Shown below are 29 T cell receptor beta chains from a single sample sequenced in a study of blood T cell repertoires in COVID-19 (TCRdb year 2020). Library preparation was by the immunoSEQ multiplex PCR assay. In TCRdb, the immuneACCESS table is reduced to in-frame sequences with V and J assigned. These tables do not hold every clone; where another copy was compared, an unresolved V gene accounts for under half, and the others remain unexplained. The table for this sample lists approximately 300,000 clones; under 90% of them were counted only once. Around 9.3% of the sample lies in the top ten. Sequencing used PBMCs or T cells enriched from blood (not recorded which). These receptors all come from a woman in her late teens or twenties who had recovered from COVID-19.

V usage is TRBV5-4 and J usage is TRBJ1-1; TRBD1 is a possible D gene (6 bases). CDR1 is SGHNT, CDR2 YYREEE, per germline (reference sequence). Trimming took off 3 bases at V and 7 bases at J, with 16 bases between the two ends. This CDR3 is built from 14 residues. The CDR3 nucleotides read TGTGCCAGCAGCTCGCAACAGGGCGTAGGTGAAGCTTTCTTT. The encoded protein is CASSSQQGVGEAFF.

CDR3 residues: CASSDSGRDHNEQFF. The CDR3 DNA sequence: TGTGCCAGCAGTGATAGCGGTAGAGACCACAATGAGCAGTTCTTC. The chain has TRBV6-1 and TRBJ2-1, with D possibly matching TRBD2 (6 bases). Trimming left V 3 bases short and J 5 bases short, with 14 bases between. The length of the CDR3 is 15 residues. Germline values: CDR1 MNHNS, CDR2 SASEGT.

This chain connects TRBV9 to TRBJ2-1; 8 bases map to TRBD1. CDR1 and CDR2 (germline): SGDLS, YYNGEE. The J segment lost 6 bases and the V segment lost 4 bases, leaving 9 bases of the junction unmatched. The CDR3 consists of 15 residues. In nucleotides, the CDR3 is TGTGCCAGCAGCCCCCCCGGGACAGGTCTCAATGAGCAGTTCTTC. Translating it yields CASSPPGTGLNEQFF.

V gene TRBV7-9 combines with J gene TRBJ2-5, with D possibly being TRBD2 (6 bases). Trimming removed 6 bases at V and 5 bases at J, with 19 bases between. There are 15 residues in the CDR3. Germline CDR1 reads SEHNR; CDR2 reads FQNEAQ (reference sequence). The CDR3 spells CASRQFAGGVETQYF. The DNA of the CDR3 is TGTGCCAGCAGACAATTTGCTGGCGGGGTTGAGACCCAGTACTTC.

Only one count was recorded for this clone. The V call is TRBV7-6, the J call TRBJ2-2; perhaps TRBD1 as D (6 bases). V dropped 1 base and J dropped 4 bases, with 19 bases sitting between them. This CDR3 comprises 18 residues. The germline CDR1 and CDR2 sequences are SGHVS and FNYEAQ. The CDR3 loop is CASSLVRGSRGGTGELFF. CDR3 coding DNA: TGTGCCAGCAGCTTAGTAAGGGGGTCTAGAGGAGGCACCGGGGAGCTGTTTTTT.

The chain uses TRBV7-2 and TRBJ2-5; D is unresolved. Trimming cost V 3 bases and J 0 bases, with 5 bases left between them. The CDR3 sequence is 13 residues long. Germline V gene data show CDR1 as SGHTA and CDR2 as FQGNSA. CDR3 in amino acids: CASSFSHQETQYF. CDR3 nucleotide sequence: TGTGCCAGCAGCTTCTCTCACCAAGAGACCCAGTACTTC. Full variable domain (outside the CDR3, taken from reference TRBV7-2 and TRBJ2-5): GAGVSQSPSNKVTEKGKDVELRCDPISGHTALYWYRQSLGQGLEFLIYFQGNSAPDKSGLPSDRFSAERTGGSVSTLTIQRTQQEDSAVYLCASSFSHQETQYFGPGTRLLVL.

This clone was observed once. The J gene is TRBJ2-2, the V gene TRBV24-1; 9 nucleotides match TRBD1. Trimming cost V 10 bases and J 1 base; bases outside gene matches: 0. The length of the CDR3 is 13 residues. Germline CDR1 KGHDR, CDR2 SFDVKD. The CDR3 DNA is TGTGCCACGGGACAGGGGAACACCGGGGAGCTGTTTTTT. It encodes CATGQGNTGELFF.

This clone has a handful of counts. This chain connects TRBV6-1 to TRBJ2-7, with TRBD1 as a possible D gene (6 bases). This CDR3 region has 14 residues. V was pared by 3 bases and J by 4 bases, with 13 bases between. CDR1 MNHNS and CDR2 SASEGT come from the germline V gene. The chain's CDR3 is CASSEGASGYEQYF. Written as DNA, the CDR3 is TGTGCCAGCAGTGAGGGGGCCTCAGGGTACGAGCAGTACTTC.

The chain joins TRBV28 to TRBJ1-2; no definite D call. The germline CDR1 and CDR2 sequences are MDHEN and SYDVKM. Trimming removed 5 bases from V and 7 bases from J, with 17 bases in between. The CDR3 length is 14 residues. The CDR3 protein is CASSLRGGQGGYTF. CDR3 sequence (DNA): TGTGCCAGCAGTCTACGAGGCGGCCAAGGTGGCTACACCTTC.

This clone is medium-sized in the sample. The CDR3 loop reads CASRLAGTGLFQQYF. For the CDR3, the DNA is TGTGCCAGCAGGCTTGCCGGGACAGGGCTCTTCCAGCAGTACTTC. This chain joins TRBV2 and TRBJ2-7, with 9 bases matching TRBD1. V lost 6 bases, J lost 8 bases, and 14 bases stayed unmatched. CDR1 SNHLY and CDR2 FYNNEI come from the germline V gene. The CDR3 contains 15 residues.

The chain is built from TRBV5-1 and TRBJ1-1; D is uncertain. Germline V gene sequence: CDR1 SGHRS, CDR2 YFSETQ. The CDR3 consists of 15 residues. V was shortened by 0 bases and J by 4 bases, with 13 bases between the two germline ends. The CDR3 region has the DNA TGCGCCAGCAGCTTGGCAGACGGGGAGGCCACTGAAGCTTTCTTT. Its protein is CASSLADGEATEAFF.

The rearrangement links TRBV19 to TRBJ1-5; 8 bases align to TRBD1. The CDR3 runs to 14 residues. Germline values: CDR1 LNHDA, CDR2 SQIVND (reference sequence). J was trimmed by 5 bases and V by 3 bases; bases with no gene match: 3. The CDR3 region is CASSIRQGYQPQHF. DNA for the CDR3: TGTGCCAGTAGTATTAGACAGGGGTATCAGCCCCAGCATTTT.

This chain links TRBV4-2 with TRBJ2-1; TRBD1 might be the D (6 bases). The CDR3 is made up of 16 amino acids. Trimming shortened V by 4 bases and J by 0 bases, and 13 bases separated the two germline ends. Germline V CDR1 and CDR2: LGHNA, YNFKEQ. Here the CDR3 reads CASSLSTGSSYNEQFF. CDR3 nucleotides: TGTGCCAGCAGCCTCAGCACAGGGAGCTCCTACAATGAGCAGTTCTTC.

V and J are TRBV4-2 and TRBJ2-2, with TRBD2 matching over 10 bases. Germline loops: CDR1 LGHNA, CDR2 YNFKEQ. The CDR3 is made up of 16 amino acids. Trimming removed 5 bases from V and 3 bases from J; junction bases left unmatched: 6. CDR3 region: CASSYPSGGDTGELFF. CDR3 DNA: TGTGCCAGCAGCTACCCTAGCGGGGGAGACACCGGGGAGCTGTTTTTT.

This chain links TRBV10-3 with TRBJ2-7, with 9 bases identical to TRBD1. The trim removed 6 bases at V and 7 bases at J, leaving 13 bases unmatched. CDR3 length equals 15 residues. CDR1 ENHRY and CDR2 SYGVKD come from the germline V gene. The CDR3 nucleotides are TGTGCCATCAGGGACAGGGGCCGTACGGTAGGGGAGCAGTACTTC. Translating it yields CAIRDRGRTVGEQYF.

The V call is TRBV15, the J call TRBJ1-4; possibly TRBD1 for D (5 bases). This CDR3 region has 12 residues. Germline loops: CDR1 LNHNV, CDR2 YYDKDF (reference sequence). Trimming stripped 8 bases from V and 4 bases from J, with 8 bases between. CDR3 sequence reads: CATRRGNEKLFF. For the CDR3, the DNA is TGTGCCACCCGAAGGGGTAATGAAAAACTGTTTTTT. The whole variable domain, filled in from reference TRBV15 and TRBJ1-4, reads DAMVIQNPRYQVTQFGKPVTLSCSQTLNHNVMYWYQQKSSQAPKLLFHYYDKDFNNEADTPDNFQSRRPNTSFCFLDIRSPGLGDTAMYLCATRRGNEKLFFGSGTQLSVL.

For this clone: At the DNA level, this CDR3 is encoded by other sequences in the same sample as well. V is TRBV7-3 and J is TRBJ1-1, with D uncertain. The CDR3 is made up of 13 amino acids. V lost 0 bases and J 1 base, leaving 3 bases between the germline ends. Germline V CDR1 and CDR2: SGHTA, FQGTGA. CDR3 residues: CASSLTQNTEAFF. DNA for the CDR3: TGTGCCAGCAGCTTAACACAGAACACTGAAGCTTTCTTT.

The genes are TRBV2 and TRBJ2-6; 9 bases are a match to TRBD1. CDR3 length: 18 amino acids. Unmatched junction bases numbered 8, after V lost 4 bases and J lost 1 base. CDR1 and CDR2 from the germline V gene are SNHLY and FYNNEI. CDR3 sequence reads: CASSGYRGRLSGANVLTF. The DNA of the CDR3 is TGTGCCAGCAGTGGGTACAGGGGGCGCTTATCTGGGGCCAACGTCCTGACTTTC.

Points on this clone: One end of the junction is discordant with germline, which a read error may explain. The genes are TRBV7-7 and TRBJ2-2; D possibly corresponds to TRBD1 (8 bases). Germline CDR1 SSHAT, CDR2 FNYEAQ (reference sequence). There are 16 residues in the CDR3. As DNA, the CDR3 is TGTGCTAGCAGCGAGCGGACAGGGACTACCACCGGGGAGCTGTTTTTT. Translation: CASSERTGTTTGELFF.

The V and J genes are TRBV6-1 and TRBJ1-1, with D uncertain. Looked up from germline, CDR1 is MNHNS and CDR2 is SASEGT. V was shortened by 1 base and J by 7 bases, with 13 bases between the two germline ends. This CDR3 region has 14 residues. The CDR3 sequence is CASSEGAGSLEAFF. The CDR3 DNA sequence: TGTGCCAGCAGTGAAGGAGCAGGCTCTCTTGAAGCTTTCTTT.

This CDR3 is CASSLGGTRNGYTF. DNA for the CDR3: TGTGCCAGCAGCTTAGGGGGCACGAGAAATGGCTACACCTTC. This chain uses TRBV7-9 with TRBJ1-2; D possibly corresponds to TRBD1 (5 bases). The ends were cut back, 1 base at V and 6 bases at J, with 12 bases in the middle. There are 14 residues in the CDR3. CDR1 is SEHNR, CDR2 FQNEAQ, per germline (reference sequence).

This rearrangement joins TRBV5-1 to TRBJ1-1; D not resolved. Germline values: CDR1 SGHRS, CDR2 YFSETQ. Trimming left V 3 bases short and J 6 bases short, with 15 bases between. The CDR3 extends over 14 amino acids. CDR3 sequence (DNA): TGCGCCAGCAGCTCAAACGGTTTGGCGGCTGAAGCTTTCTTT. This translates into CASSSNGLAAEAFF.

The chain joins TRBV5-1 to TRBJ1-2; D unclear. Germline V gene data show CDR1 as SGHRS and CDR2 as YFSETQ. The CDR3 consists of 14 residues. Trimming cost V 6 bases and J 4 bases, with 16 bases left between them. CDR3 DNA: TGCGCCAGCAAAAGCGGAGAACCCAGCTATGGCTACACCTTC. Residues: CASKSGEPSYGYTF.

To note about this clone: The junction does not match germline at one end; this may be a read error. The chain has TRBV3-1 (or the pseudogene TRBV3-2) and TRBJ2-3; D possibly corresponds to TRBD2 (6 bases). CDR3 size: 17 residues. The germline V gene has CDR1 LGHDT and CDR2 YNNKEL (reference sequence). The DNA of the CDR3 is TGTGCCAGCACCCAACCCTCGGGGGTCGAGGGATCAGATACGCAGTATTTT. Translating it yields CASTQPSGVEGSDTQYF.

The chain carries TRBV11-2 and TRBJ2-7; 8 bases line up with TRBD1. The CDR3 is 13 amino acids. Germline CDR1 and CDR2: SGHAT and FQNNGV. The V segment lost 5 bases and the J segment 2 bases; nucleotides outside the gene matches: 2. CDR3: CASSPGQAYEQYF. CDR3 nucleotide sequence: TGTGCCAGCAGCCCGGGACAGGCCTACGAGCAGTACTTC.

The rearrangement joins TRBV28 to TRBJ2-1; D gene unclear. Trimming cost V 2 bases and J 0 bases, with 8 bases left between them. Germline CDR1 MDHEN, CDR2 SYDVKM. This CDR3 is built from 15 residues. CDR3 DNA sequence: TGTGCCAGCAGTTTAGCGGTGAGCTCCTACAATGAGCAGTTCTTC. Translating gives CASSLAVSSYNEQFF.

The chain has TRBV15 and TRBJ2-7; possible D gene TRBD2, 7 bases. Trimming took off 0 bases at V and 3 bases at J, with 15 bases between the two ends. Germline V gene data show CDR1 as LNHNV and CDR2 as YYDKDF (reference sequence). The CDR3 has 16 amino acids. The DNA of the CDR3 is TGTGCCACCAGCAGAGAGTGGGGGGGGCCCTACTACGAGCAGTACTTC. The encoded protein is CATSREWGGPYYEQYF.

The J gene is TRBJ2-2, the V gene TRBV19; TRBD1 aligns across 7 bases. Germline trimming cut 1 base from V and 4 bases from J; bases unmatched to any gene: 3. This CDR3 has 15 residues. The germline V gene encodes CDR1 LNHDA and CDR2 SQIVND (reference sequence). DNA of the CDR3: TGTGCCAGTAGTATAGTCGACAGGGTCACCGGGGAGCTGTTTTTT. It yields the protein CASSIVDRVTGELFF.

This clone was found once. The V call is TRBV5-1, the J call TRBJ2-1; D may be TRBD1 (6 bases). CDR3 length: 14 amino acids. With 5 bases removed from V and 9 bases from J, the gap between germline ends came to 18 bases. The germline V gene encodes CDR1 SGHRS and CDR2 YFSETQ. CDR3 DNA sequence: TGCGCCAGCAGTATCCCAGGGGAGACGGGTGAGCAGTTCTTC. Its translation is CASSIPGETGEQFF.